Here is one T cell receptor (beta chain) with its context. Antigen specificity is unknown. This sample was included in a study of shared clonotypes between healthy human individuals. The CDR3 extends over 16 amino acids. V was clipped by 4 bases and J by 4 bases, with 17 bases between them. Germline V gene lookup returns CDR1 SNHLY and CDR2 FYNNEI. It was CD45RO-negative cells, positively selected for CCR7, that made up naive CD8 cells, with terminally differentiated effector memory CD45RA+ cells excluded. Per sorted-subset replicate PCR, input was roughly 200 ng DNA, representing 30,000 to 35,000 T cell genomes. Generated by immunoSEQ multiplex PCR, the TCRdb table keeps only in-frame clones and is missing some. The sample shows around 2.1 million clones, under 95% of them seen only once. Study-wide points: Several donors had 5% to 6.5% of their naive CD4 clonotypes in common. As a rule, naive subsets had a larger estimated richness than memory subsets.

Sample: naive CD8+ T cells from PBMCs. The receptor comes from a man between 18 and 29 years old in good health. Some clones in this sample may be carry-over from other donors' samples. The gene calls are TRBV2 and TRBJ2-1; possible D gene TRBD2, 6 bases. CDR3 nucleotide sequence: TGTGCCAGCAGTGGCCCGGGGGAGGCCGGGTACAATGAGCAGTTCTTC. Translation gives CASSGPGEAGYNEQFF.